One and the same sample provided the 14 T cell receptor beta chains below, sequenced in a study of metastatic and nonmetastatic thyroid tumors. Before thyroid surgery, none of the patients had received any treatment. TCRdb re-clonotyped the PCR reads through MiXCR. The sample carries about 34,000 clones, roughly a third recorded once. Sequencing was performed on tumor tissue. The receptor set was obtained from a female donor with papillary thyroid cancer or a benign thyroid nodule (not recorded which). Some clones in this sample may be carry-over from other donors' samples.

This clone was seen many times. The chain couples TRBV4-2 to TRBJ2-1; 14 bases line up with TRBD2. V lost 3 bases and J lost 16; bases outside the gene matches: 8. The CDR3 has 14 amino acids. CDR1 and CDR2 from the germline V gene are LGHNA and YNFKEQ. The CDR3 DNA sequence: TGTGCCAGCAGCCATGCGGGACTAGCGGGAGAATACTTCTTC. This encodes CASSHAGLAGEYFF.

This clone was detected only a few times. This sequence joins TRBV6-1 and TRBJ1-1; no clear D. The germline gives CDR1 MNHNS, CDR2 SASEGT. The V and J ends lost 4 bases and 11 bases respectively, with 14 bases between them. The CDR3 is made up of 12 amino acids. The CDR3 nucleotides are TGTGCCAGCAGTGCGACGTTCCGAGAGGCTTTCTTT. It yields the protein CASSATFREAFF.

The rearrangement links TRBV6-1 to TRBJ2-5; 8 bases agree with TRBD1. Unmatched junction bases numbered 4, after V lost 6 bases and J lost 4 bases. CDR1 is MNHNS and CDR2 is SASEGT in the germline V gene. CDR3 size: 13 residues. The CDR3 loop reads CASRDRVIETQYF. DNA for the CDR3: TGTGCCAGCAGGGACAGGGTTATAGAGACCCAGTACTTC.

The chain is built from TRBV4-2 and TRBJ1-5; no firm D call. Looked up from germline, CDR1 is LGHNA and CDR2 is YNFKEQ. The V gene lost 4 bases and the J gene lost 5 bases, with 15 bases spanning the gap. The CDR3 covers 15 residues. CDR3 residues: CASSPRLAPDQPQHF. In DNA form, the CDR3 reads TGTGCCAGCAGCCCTCGTTTAGCGCCCGATCAGCCCCAGCATTTT.

The V and J genes are TRBV4-2 and TRBJ1-4; a possible D gene is TRBD1 (5 bases). Germline V gene sequence: CDR1 LGHNA, CDR2 YNFKEQ. The CDR3 totals 17 residues. Trimming shortened V by 0 bases and J by 2 bases, and 13 bases separated the two germline ends. This CDR3 reads CASSQESGPGTNEKLFF. CDR3 in DNA: TGTGCCAGCAGCCAAGAATCAGGGCCGGGGACTAATGAAAAACTGTTTTTT.

A remark on this clone: Being one base from a much bigger clone, this may be a read error. Within the sample, other DNA sequences also encode this same CDR3. The rearrangement uses TRBV7-3 and TRBJ2-1; D is unresolved. Germline V gene data show CDR1 as SGHTA and CDR2 as FQGTGA. CDR3 size: 12 residues. Between the trimmed V and J ends, which lost 2 bases and 9 bases, there was a span of 8 bases. The CDR3 loop reads CASSLGASEQFF. CDR3 DNA: TGTGCCAGCAGCTTAGGTGCATCTGAGCAGTTCTTC.

The rearrangement links TRBV18 to TRBJ1-4, with D uncertain. This CDR3 region has 16 residues. The V gene lost 4 bases and the J gene lost 0 bases, with 12 bases spanning the gap. Germline CDR1 is KGHSH and CDR2 is LQKENI. The CDR3 loop reads CASSQMAGTTNEKLFF. For the CDR3, the DNA is TGTGCCAGCTCACAGATGGCGGGGACAACTAATGAAAAACTGTTTTTT.

The chain links TRBV27 to TRBJ2-7, with D possibly being TRBD1 or TRBD2 (5 bases each). Germline V lookup: CDR1 MNHEY, CDR2 SMNVEV (reference sequence). The CDR3 is 12 residues long. Trimming removed 11 bases from V and 6 bases from J, with 17 bases in between. DNA of the CDR3: TGTGCCGTCCAGGACTCGGGGCTCGAGCAGTACTTC. Protein product: CAVQDSGLEQYF.

This clone was counted between two and nine times. This chain connects TRBV12-3 or TRBV12-4 to TRBJ2-3, with a weak D call TRBD2 (5 bases). V was trimmed by 4 bases and J by 2 bases, leaving 16 bases between them. The CDR3 has 16 residues. The CDR3 DNA is TGTGCCAGCAGTTCTCCTCCTAGCAGTTACACAGATACGCAGTATTTT. Translated: CASSSPPSSYTDTQYF.

Only a few counts were recorded for this clone. This chain joins TRBV19 and TRBJ2-7; TRBD1 aligns across 7 bases. V dropped 4 bases and J dropped 4; count of bases not matched to a gene: 10. Germline V lookup: CDR1 LNHDA, CDR2 SQIVND (reference sequence). The CDR3 is made up of 15 amino acids. Here the CDR3 DNA reads TGTGCCAGTAGTACCAGACCGGGACAGACTTACGAGCAGTACTTC. This encodes CASSTRPGQTYEQYF.

The V and J genes are TRBV7-9 and TRBJ1-6; D gene unclear. Trimming took off 5 bases at V and 8 bases at J, with 13 bases between the two ends. Germline CDR1 reads SEHNR; CDR2 reads FQNEAQ (reference sequence). The CDR3 has 14 amino acids. This CDR3 is CASSRKGWDSPLHF. The CDR3 coding sequence is TGTGCCAGCAGCAGGAAAGGATGGGATTCACCCCTCCACTTT.

V is TRBV4-2 and J is TRBJ1-4, with a possible D match to TRBD1 (5 bases). The ends were cut back, 4 bases at V and 2 bases at J, with 14 bases in the middle. The length of the CDR3 is 16 residues. CDR1 and CDR2 from the germline V gene are LGHNA and YNFKEQ. CDR3 sequence (DNA): TGTGCCAGCAGCCGTACTAAGGGGCTGACTAATGAAAAACTGTTTTTT. Amino acid sequence: CASSRTKGLTNEKLFF.

This clone was counted ten times or more. J is TRBJ2-2 and V is TRBV6-5; D gene ambiguous. Per germline, CDR1 MNHEY and CDR2 SVGAGI. V lost 2 bases, J lost 1 base, and 5 bases lay in between. The CDR3 extends over 14 amino acids. Written as DNA, the CDR3 is TGTGCCAGCAGTTACGCCAGGAACACCGGGGAGCTGTTTTTT. Encoded protein: CASSYARNTGELFF.

For this clone: Distinct nucleotide sequences in the sample also encode this CDR3. The chain links TRBV6-1 to TRBJ2-5; 7 bases fit TRBD2. CDR3 length: 16 residues. J lost 5 bases, V lost 7 bases, and 16 bases had no gene match. The V gene's germline CDR1 is MNHNS and CDR2 SASEGT. CDR3: CASTAGEREGSETQYF. The CDR3 DNA reads TGTGCCAGCACTGCAGGCGAGAGGGAGGGGAGCGAGACCCAGTACTTC.